These T cell receptor beta chains were read from a single sample in a study of blood T cell repertoires in COVID-19. Using immunoSEQ multiplex PCR, the repertoire was profiled, and TCRdb retains in-frame clones only, with some absent. The table lists tens of thousands of clones, around 83% of them singletons, with about 5% in the top ten. Sequencing was done on a sample of peripheral blood. Source of these receptors: a man aged 50 to 60 with active COVID-19. The CDR3 runs from the conserved cysteine through the conserved F or W. The order of the fields is D gene, J gene, V gene, clone size, CDR3 DNA, CDR3 protein. D genes are given only for firm matches. Not all rows give a size; the values are once, few, many and, for expanded clones, a class.

NA TRBJ2-7 TRBV5-6 NA TGTGCCAGCAGCTCGGTCAGGGAAACCTCCTACGAGCAGTACTTC CASSSVRETSYEQYF
TRBD1 TRBJ2-4 TRBV6-5 NA TGTGCCAGCAGGCTGACAGGGTTGGACATTCAGTACTTC CASRLTGLDIQYF
TRBD1 TRBJ2-7 TRBV5-4 NA TGTGCCAGCAGCACCCGGGACAGGGCCTACGAGCAGTACTTC CASSTRDRAYEQYF
TRBD2 TRBJ2-7 TRBV10-3 NA TGTGCCATCAGTGATAGCGGGGGGCAACACTACGAGCAGTACTTC CAISDSGGQHYEQYF
NA TRBJ2-5 TRBV9 once TGTGCCAGCACCAAACTGGGACACATGGGAGAGACCCAGTACTTC CASTKLGHMGETQYF
NA TRBJ2-7 TRBV7-2 NA TGTGCCAGCAGCCAAATAACAGTCAGCTACGAGCAGTACTTC CASSQITVSYEQYF
TRBD2 TRBJ2-1 TRBV7-8 NA TGTGCCAGCAGCTGGGGGGGACTAGCCCTCAATGAGCAGTTCTTC CASSWGGLALNEQFF
TRBD2 TRBJ2-3 TRBV19 once TGTGCCAGTACCCTGACTAGCGGGAGCCTTAGCACAGATACGCAGTATTTT CASTLTSGSLSTDTQYF
TRBD1 TRBJ1-4 TRBV28 NA TGTGCCAGCAGCCCCGGGACAGGGGTGTTTTTT CASSPGTGVFF
TRBD1 TRBJ1-2 TRBV18 once TGTGCCAGCTCACCCCGTGGGGCAGGGGGAAACTATGGCTACACCTTC CASSPRGAGGNYGYTF
TRBD2 TRBJ2-7 TRBV9 few TGTGCCAGCAGCGCGTCACTAGCGGGGGATTACTACGAGCAGTACTTC CASSASLAGDYYEQYF
NA TRBJ1-1 TRBV6-5 few TGTGCCAGCAGCCTCGGGGACACTGAAGCTTTCTTT CASSLGDTEAFF
NA TRBJ1-3 TRBV19 NA TGTGCCAGTAGTATAGAAGCGATCAACTCTGGAAACACCATATATTTT CASSIEAINSGNTIYF